This passage covers 31 T cell receptor beta chains from one sample sequenced in a study of monozygotic twins with inflammatory bowel disease. TCRdb re-called the 5' RACE reads and shows each CDR3 protein once, DNA omitted. Reported are over 100,000 distinct CDR3 sequences; the ten largest clones contain over 10%. Sequenced: blood. These receptor sequences come from a human donor with ulcerative colitis or Crohn's disease, or a healthy co-twin of an affected twin (not recorded which).

The chain is built from TRBV19 and TRBJ2-7; TCRdb gives TRBD1 as the D gene, but with no DNA this cannot be confirmed. In germline, CDR1 is LNHDA, CDR2 SQIVND (reference sequence). CDR3 length: 13 amino acids. Here the CDR3 reads CASSITRGHEQYF.

The rearrangement uses TRBV19 and TRBJ2-4; TCRdb picks TRBD2, but there is no DNA to check that call. Germline values: CDR1 LNHDA, CDR2 SQIVND (reference sequence). The CDR3 is 14 residues long. CDR3 amino acids: CASKKRESKNIQYF.

This chain uses TRBV7-2 with TRBJ2-1; as DNA is missing, the TRBD1 call by TCRdb cannot be tested. CDR1 is SGHTA and CDR2 is FQGNSA in the germline V gene. CDR3 length: 14 residues. The CDR3 spells CASSLAGGGNEQFF.

The chain recombines TRBV9 with TRBJ2-1. The CDR3 runs 15 residues. Germline CDR1 and CDR2: SGDLS and YYNGEE. The CDR3 here is CASSTAGGSYNEQFF.

The chain joins TRBV16 to TRBJ2-5; checking the TCRdb D call of TRBD1 is not possible without DNA. CDR3 length: 14 amino acids. Germline V gene sequence: CDR1 KGHSY, CDR2 FQNENV. The CDR3 sequence: CASSQGGNQETQYF.

CDR3 sequence: CASSLSLGYEQYF. The gene calls are TRBV7-3 and TRBJ2-7. This CDR3 has 13 amino acids. Germline-derived CDR1 and CDR2 are SGHTA and FQGTGA.

The genes are TRBV6-5 and TRBJ1-5; checking the TCRdb D call of TRBD1 is not possible without DNA. This CDR3 has 16 residues. CDR1 MNHEY and CDR2 SVGAGI come from the germline V gene. CDR3 sequence: CASSPGISYSNQPQHF.

The CDR3 loop is CASSPDPGDIYNEQFF. V and J are TRBV5-1 and TRBJ2-1; TCRdb reports TRBD1, a call that lacks DNA to check it against. Germline assignment: CDR1 SGHRS and CDR2 YFSETQ. This CDR3 is built from 16 residues.

The rearrangement joins TRBV7-2 to TRBJ2-5; as DNA is missing, the TRBD1 call by TCRdb cannot be tested. Germline values: CDR1 SGHTA, CDR2 FQGNSA. The CDR3 spans 13 residues. The CDR3 protein is CASSFGGQETQYF.

J is TRBJ2-7 and V is TRBV20-1. Germline CDR1 is DFQATT and CDR2 is SNEGSKA (reference sequence). The CDR3 is 13 residues long. This CDR3 is CSAREGGSYEQYF.

The chain carries TRBV7-8 and TRBJ2-7. The germline V gene encodes CDR1 SGHVS and CDR2 FQNEAQ. The CDR3 contains 13 residues. The CDR3: CASSSLRVYEQYF.

The chain uses TRBV2 and TRBJ2-4; the D gene TCRdb calls, TRBD1, cannot be checked with no DNA. Germline V gene data show CDR1 as SNHLY and CDR2 as FYNNEI. There are 13 residues in the CDR3. The chain's CDR3 is CASRSTDKNIQYF.

The J gene is TRBJ1-4, the V gene TRBV28; TCRdb outputs TRBD1, but without DNA this stays unchecked. CDR3 length: 15 amino acids. Germline V gene sequence: CDR1 MDHEN, CDR2 SYDVKM. The CDR3 is CASSSRGAPNEKLFF.

The rearrangement uses TRBV29-1 and TRBJ1-1; the TRBD1 assignment by TCRdb is unverifiable without DNA. The CDR3 has 13 amino acids. From germline, CDR1 is SQVTM and CDR2 ANQGSEA. The CDR3 protein is CSVQQGEGTEAFF.

The chain is built from TRBV7-2 and TRBJ2-3; the D call from TCRdb, TRBD1, cannot be confirmed without DNA. This CDR3 comprises 15 residues. Per the germline V gene, CDR1 is SGHTA and CDR2 is FQGNSA. CDR3 region: CASSLDRLGGNTQYF.

The chain is built from TRBV20-1 and TRBJ2-1. The CDR3 consists of 12 residues. CDR1 and CDR2 (germline): DFQATT, SNEGSKA (reference sequence). The CDR3 spells CSAIGSYNEQFF.

The chain recombines TRBV25-1 with TRBJ1-3; TCRdb names TRBD1, which stays unverified in the absence of DNA. Germline loops: CDR1 MGHDK, CDR2 SYGVNS. The CDR3 length is 18 residues. The CDR3 here is CASSELGTGPFSGNTIYF.

The J gene is TRBJ1-2, the V gene TRBV11-2; TCRdb's D call, TRBD1, is unchecked because there is no DNA. The CDR3 has 14 amino acids. Per the germline V gene, CDR1 is SGHAT and CDR2 is FQNNGV. CDR3: CASRGLSTGYGYTF.

This chain uses TRBV7-3 with TRBJ2-1; TCRdb's D gene call, TRBD2, goes unchecked for lack of DNA. Germline CDR1 is SGHTA and CDR2 is FQGTGA. There are 18 residues in the CDR3. Here the CDR3 reads CASSPPTSGGPYSREPFF.

The chain has TRBV7-9 and TRBJ2-4; the TCRdb D gene call, TRBD2, has no DNA to confirm it. Per germline, CDR1 SEHNR and CDR2 FQNEAQ (reference sequence). CDR3 length: 15 residues. This chain's CDR3 is CASSTTGTSENMQYF.

This chain connects TRBV14 to TRBJ1-4. Germline values: CDR1 SGHDN, CDR2 FVKESK. CDR3 length: 12 amino acids. The CDR3: CASSQVNEKLFF.

The chain carries TRBV5-4 and TRBJ2-5; TCRdb designates TRBD2, a call that cannot be tested without DNA. Germline V lookup: CDR1 SGHNT, CDR2 YYREEE (reference sequence). This CDR3 spans 13 amino acids. CDR3 loop: CASSSDGGRTQYF.

This sequence joins TRBV18 and TRBJ1-4; lacking DNA, the TRBD1 call made by TCRdb goes unchecked. Germline CDR1 KGHSH, CDR2 LQKENI. The length of the CDR3 is 14 residues. CDR3 in amino acids: CASSPTGDFGKLFF.

The gene calls are TRBV11-2 and TRBJ2-2; the TCRdb D gene call, TRBD1, has no DNA to confirm it. From germline, CDR1 is SGHAT and CDR2 FQNNGV. The CDR3 length is 16 residues. CDR3 residues: CASSNGQEANTGELFF.

J is TRBJ2-1 and V is TRBV24-1; lacking DNA, the TRBD1 call made by TCRdb goes unchecked. The germline CDR1 and CDR2 sequences are KGHDR and SFDVKD. The CDR3 has 15 amino acids. CDR3: CATSGRGRDEREQFF.

V and J are TRBV11-1 and TRBJ2-1; TCRdb picks TRBD2, but there is no DNA to check that call. Germline V CDR1 and CDR2: SGHAT, FQDESV (reference sequence). The CDR3 is 18 amino acids. CDR3: CASSPVGTSGASINEQFF.

The chain recombines TRBV2 with TRBJ2-2; TCRdb names TRBD1, which stays unverified in the absence of DNA. The CDR3 covers 17 residues. CDR1 and CDR2 from the germline V gene are SNHLY and FYNNEI. CDR3: CASRTLLRGGNTGELFF.

The chain joins TRBV3-1 to TRBJ2-1; TCRdb reports TRBD2, a call that lacks DNA to check it against. CDR1 and CDR2 (germline): LGHDT, YNNKEL (reference sequence). CDR3 size: 19 residues. CDR3 sequence reads: CASSQEGGRQTSIYNEQFF.

This chain connects TRBV29-1 to TRBJ2-1; the TCRdb D gene call, TRBD1, has no DNA to confirm it. The CDR3 covers 16 residues. Germline assignment: CDR1 SQVTM and CDR2 ANQGSEA. The CDR3 region is CSVGDMGAGAGNEQFF.

The J gene is TRBJ2-7, the V gene TRBV5-5. Germline CDR1 reads SGHKS; CDR2 reads YYEKEE (reference sequence). This CDR3 region has 14 residues. The CDR3 is CASSLWTLSYEQYF.

This rearrangement joins TRBV6-5 to TRBJ2-5. This CDR3 has 13 amino acids. Germline lookup yields CDR1 MNHEY and CDR2 SVGAGI. The CDR3 sequence: CASSYSSGQTQYF.